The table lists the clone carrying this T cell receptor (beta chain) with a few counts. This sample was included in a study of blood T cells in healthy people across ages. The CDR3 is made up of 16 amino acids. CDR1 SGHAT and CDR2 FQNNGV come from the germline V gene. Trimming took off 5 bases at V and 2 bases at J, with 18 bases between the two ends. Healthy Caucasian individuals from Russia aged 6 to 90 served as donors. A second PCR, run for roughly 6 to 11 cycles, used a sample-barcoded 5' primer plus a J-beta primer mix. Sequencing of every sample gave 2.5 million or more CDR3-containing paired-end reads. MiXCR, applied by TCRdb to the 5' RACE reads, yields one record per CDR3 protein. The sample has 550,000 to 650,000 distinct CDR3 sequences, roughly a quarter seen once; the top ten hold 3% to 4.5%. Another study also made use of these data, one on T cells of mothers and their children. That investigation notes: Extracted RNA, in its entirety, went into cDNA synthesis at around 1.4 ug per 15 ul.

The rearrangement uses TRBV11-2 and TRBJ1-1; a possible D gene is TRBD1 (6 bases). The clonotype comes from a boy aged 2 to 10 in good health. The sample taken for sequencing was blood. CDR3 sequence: CASSPIPGTINTEAFF. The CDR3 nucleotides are TGTGCCAGCAGCCCAATCCCGGGGACAATCAACACTGAAGCTTTCTTT.